These T cell receptor beta chains were read from a single sample in a study of blood T cell repertoires in COVID-19. This table comes from immunoSEQ multiplex PCR, and its TCRdb copy is limited to in-frame clones, with some not included. The sample carries over 200,000 clones, 80% to 85% recorded once. The material sequenced was PBMCs or T cells enriched from blood (not recorded which). The receptor set was obtained from a woman aged 50 to 60 with acute COVID-19. Both conserved end residues are part of each CDR3. Part of the rows lack a size; the others show once, few, many or a class for expanded clones.

clone size: .; J gene: TRBJ1-5; V gene: TRBV28; CDR3 protein: CASKNDRSNQPQHF
clone size: .; J gene: TRBJ1-1; V gene: TRBV7-8; CDR3 protein: CASRLGQGGTEAFF
clone size: .; J gene: TRBJ1-5; V gene: TRBV5-1; CDR3 protein: CASSLAVGDQPQHF
clone size: .; J gene: TRBJ2-3; V gene: TRBV7-8; CDR3 protein: CASSQRMGSTDTQYF
clone size: .; J gene: TRBJ1-1; V gene: TRBV2; CDR3 protein: CASRGTNPGNTEAFF
clone size: .; J gene: TRBJ1-1; V gene: TRBV19; CDR3 protein: CASLVEGLGTEAFF
clone size: .; J gene: TRBJ1-2; V gene: TRBV4-1; CDR3 protein: CASSQGDGQTINYGYTF
clone size: .; J gene: TRBJ2-7; V gene: TRBV7-9; CDR3 protein: CASSLALGASGEQYF
clone size: .; J gene: TRBJ2-5; V gene: TRBV28; CDR3 protein: CASRGALKTQYF
clone size: .; J gene: TRBJ1-3; V gene: TRBV7-2; CDR3 protein: CASSPDSSHSGNTIYF
clone size: .; J gene: TRBJ2-7; V gene: TRBV5-4; CDR3 protein: CASSSLEGAGDEQYF
clone size: once; J gene: TRBJ2-1; V gene: TRBV19; CDR3 protein: CASSTPFSGRAYNEQFF
clone size: .; J gene: TRBJ2-3; V gene: TRBV11-2; CDR3 protein: CASSLGLAGLSPQYF
clone size: .; J gene: TRBJ1-5; V gene: TRBV5-8; CDR3 protein: CASSRTGNGDQPQHF
clone size: .; J gene: TRBJ2-3; V gene: TRBV29-1; CDR3 protein: CSVEGVAQDTQYF
clone size: .; J gene: TRBJ1-6; V gene: TRBV30; CDR3 protein: CAWSVLAGDSPLHF
clone size: .; J gene: TRBJ2-1; V gene: TRBV7-9; CDR3 protein: CASSLSLTSGGGNEQFF
clone size: .; J gene: TRBJ2-5; V gene: TRBV18; CDR3 protein: CASSPSYGETQYF
clone size: .; J gene: TRBJ2-7; V gene: TRBV18; CDR3 protein: CASSPMTGVPYEQYF
clone size: .; J gene: TRBJ2-7; V gene: TRBV3-1/TRBV3-2; CDR3 protein: CASSLMTSREQYF
clone size: .; J gene: TRBJ2-2; V gene: TRBV27; CDR3 protein: CASSFLQGAGELFF
clone size: .; J gene: TRBJ2-2; V gene: TRBV19; CDR3 protein: CASSKRQGETGELFF
clone size: .; J gene: TRBJ2-7; V gene: TRBV28; CDR3 protein: CASSLVQAGSYEQYF
clone size: .; J gene: TRBJ2-3; V gene: TRBV6-4; CDR3 protein: CASSDPFRTSADTQYF
clone size: .; J gene: TRBJ2-1; V gene: TRBV3-1/TRBV3-2; CDR3 protein: CASSQALTSGDYNEQFF
clone size: once; J gene: TRBJ2-2; V gene: TRBV18; CDR3 protein: CASSPDRGVAGELFF
clone size: .; J gene: TRBJ2-7; V gene: TRBV4-3; CDR3 protein: CASSRQGSYEQYF
clone size: .; J gene: TRBJ1-4; V gene: TRBV18; CDR3 protein: CASSQDRVNEKLFF
clone size: once; J gene: TRBJ2-1; V gene: TRBV7-2; CDR3 protein: CASSPSDAFNEQFF
clone size: .; J gene: TRBJ2-7; V gene: TRBV28; CDR3 protein: CASSRGGAGVYEQYF
clone size: .; J gene: TRBJ2-1; V gene: TRBV2; CDR3 protein: CASSAGIIAGGRNEQFF
clone size: .; J gene: TRBJ2-7; V gene: TRBV29-1; CDR3 protein: CSVQRTGIRFF
clone size: .; J gene: TRBJ2-2; V gene: TRBV6-5; CDR3 protein: CASSRTGVSGELFF
clone size: .; J gene: TRBJ2-7; V gene: TRBV3-1/TRBV3-2; CDR3 protein: CASSPRASGGSYEQYF
clone size: once; J gene: TRBJ1-1; V gene: TRBV19; CDR3 protein: CASRPTRGTEAFF
clone size: .; J gene: TRBJ1-6; V gene: TRBV18; CDR3 protein: CASSPLGAADNSPLHF
clone size: few; J gene: TRBJ2-7; V gene: TRBV9; CDR3 protein: CASSISGDSYEQYF
clone size: once; J gene: TRBJ1-3; V gene: TRBV7-2; CDR3 protein: CASSWGQGAGNTIYF
clone size: .; J gene: TRBJ1-6; V gene: TRBV5-1; CDR3 protein: CASSHQGAGGNSPLHF
clone size: few; J gene: TRBJ2-7; V gene: TRBV4-3; CDR3 protein: CASSHQMTGVDEQYF
clone size: .; J gene: TRBJ1-2; V gene: TRBV11-3; CDR3 protein: CASSGPGTGNNYGYTF
clone size: few; J gene: TRBJ2-2; V gene: TRBV4-2; CDR3 protein: CASSQDYLTGELFF
clone size: .; J gene: TRBJ2-1; V gene: TRBV19; CDR3 protein: CASSMGPDNEQFF
clone size: few; J gene: TRBJ1-2; V gene: TRBV2; CDR3 protein: CASSEAGHYGYTF
clone size: few; J gene: TRBJ2-3; V gene: TRBV14; CDR3 protein: CASSQGTGGWDTQYF
clone size: .; J gene: TRBJ1-2; V gene: TRBV19; CDR3 protein: CASSITAGREAYGYTF